Listed here are 17 T cell receptor beta chains from one sample, sequenced in a study of sequential checkpoint blockade in melanoma. Treatment reported: randomized to nivolumab then ipilimumab (arm A) or the reverse (arm B). This table comes from immunoSEQ multiplex PCR, and its TCRdb copy is limited to in-frame clones, with some not included. Among approximately 23,000 clones listed, 80% to 85% were seen once. Sequences were derived from CD8+ T cells sorted from blood (inferred from file names), sampled from a patient given nivolumab and ipilimumab in sequence. The source is a human donor with melanoma.

The gene calls are TRBV13 and TRBJ2-7, with 7 bases identical to TRBD2. J was trimmed by 6 bases and V by 2 bases; bases with no gene match: 7. From germline, CDR1 is PRHDT and CDR2 FYEKMQ (reference sequence). CDR3 length equals 14 residues. The CDR3 DNA is TGTGCCAGCAGCTTACTCGGCGGGAGTAGCGAGCAGTACTTC. Its translation is CASSLLGGSSEQYF.

The genes are TRBV27 and TRBJ2-1; 13 bases fit TRBD2. Trimming cost V 6 bases and J 4 bases; bases outside gene matches: 3. Germline assignment: CDR1 MNHEY and CDR2 SMNVEV (reference sequence). CDR3 length: 15 amino acids. The CDR3 region is CASSLTSGGYNEQFF. CDR3 DNA: TGTGCCAGCAGCCTGACTAGCGGGGGGTACAATGAGCAGTTCTTC.

V usage is TRBV27 and J usage is TRBJ2-7; D gene uncertain. Deletions cut 6 bases from V and 5 bases from J, with 14 bases between. The length of the CDR3 is 13 residues. From germline, CDR1 is MNHEY and CDR2 SMNVEV (reference sequence). CDR3 loop: CASSITWSNEQYF. In nucleotides, the CDR3 is TGTGCCAGCAGCATTACTTGGAGCAACGAGCAGTACTTC.

The rearrangement uses TRBV18 and TRBJ2-7; D perhaps matches TRBD2 (6 bases). Per germline, CDR1 KGHSH and CDR2 LQKENI. The CDR3 extends over 16 amino acids. V was pared by 2 bases and J by 1 base, with 15 bases between. DNA for the CDR3: TGTGCCAGCTCACCATTATCCGGGGGTGGTTCCTACGAGCAGTACTTC. It translates to CASSPLSGGGSYEQYF.

The gene calls are TRBV10-2 and TRBJ2-4; D possibly corresponds to TRBD2 (6 bases). V gave up 0 bases and J gave up 2 bases, with 11 bases separating them. Per the germline V gene, CDR1 is WSHSY and CDR2 is SAAADI. The CDR3 totals 16 residues. The chain's CDR3 is CASSESGGGSKNIQYF. The CDR3 DNA reads as TGCGCCAGCAGTGAGTCCGGGGGAGGTTCCAAAAACATTCAGTACTTC.

The chain uses TRBV28 and TRBJ1-5; 10 bases are a match to TRBD1. Germline CDR1 MDHEN, CDR2 SYDVKM. V gave up 6 bases and J gave up 3 bases; unmatched junction bases: 5. The CDR3 has 15 amino acids. Here the CDR3 reads CASSRDRGLNQPQHF. CDR3 nucleotides: TGTGCCAGCAGCCGGGACAGGGGACTCAATCAGCCCCAGCATTTT.

This clone was observed once. The chain links TRBV9 to TRBJ2-7; 14 nucleotides align to TRBD2. Germline V gene data show CDR1 as SGDLS and CDR2 as YYNGEE. The V segment lost 2 bases and the J segment 3 bases; nucleotides outside the gene matches: 4. The CDR3 extends over 16 amino acids. CDR3 loop: CASSVGTSGGRYEQYF. In nucleotides, the CDR3 is TGTGCCAGCAGCGTTGGGACTAGCGGGGGCCGCTACGAGCAGTACTTC.

CDR3 nucleotide sequence: TGTGCTAGTTCTTCCTCCCGCGGAGATACGCAGTATTTT. It yields the protein CASSSSRGDTQYF. This rearrangement joins TRBV12-5 to TRBJ2-3; D uncertain. Germline CDR1 LGHNT, CDR2 FRNRAP. The CDR3 is 13 residues long. V was cut by 8 bases and J by 5 bases, with 14 bases left in between.

This clone was counted a few times. J is TRBJ1-5 and V is TRBV6-6; perhaps TRBD1 as D (5 bases). Germline CDR1 MNHNY, CDR2 SVGAGI (reference sequence). CDR3 length: 15 amino acids. Trimming shortened V by 2 bases and J by 1 base, and 9 bases separated the two germline ends. The CDR3 is CASSYGSGSNQPQHF. DNA for the CDR3: TGTGCCAGCAGTTACGGCTCAGGGAGCAATCAGCCCCAGCATTTT.

J is TRBJ2-7 and V is TRBV7-2, with 10 bases identical to TRBD2. CDR3 length equals 15 residues. With 1 base clipped from V and 3 bases from J, the junction kept 3 bases outside the gene matches. CDR1 SGHTA and CDR2 FQGNSA come from the germline V gene. The CDR3 nucleotides are TGTGCCAGCAGCTTAGGGGCTAGCGGGAGCTACGAGCAGTACTTC. Protein: CASSLGASGSYEQYF.

This clone is medium-sized. This chain connects TRBV6-6 to TRBJ2-2, with 8 bases aligning to TRBD1. The V gene end was trimmed by 10 bases and the J gene end by 3 bases; junction bases not matched to a gene: 4. The CDR3 consists of 13 residues. Germline values: CDR1 MNHNY, CDR2 SVGAGI (reference sequence). The DNA for the CDR3 is TGTGCCATCCAGGGGGCAGACACCGGGGAGCTGTTTTTT. Translating it yields CAIQGADTGELFF.

This clone was found a few times. In DNA form, the CDR3 reads TGCAGCGTTTATACAGCGGGAGTGACCTCCTACAATGAGCAGTTCTTC. Translating it yields CSVYTAGVTSYNEQFF. This chain links TRBV29-1 with TRBJ2-1; 8 nucleotides align to TRBD2. Germline assignment: CDR1 SQVTM and CDR2 ANQGSEA. V trimming: 5 bases; J trimming: 0 bases; junction bases outside the gene matches: 9. This CDR3 spans 16 amino acids.

This chain uses TRBV4-3 with TRBJ1-5; D is uncertain. V was pared by 0 bases and J by 4 bases, with 7 bases between. Germline CDR1 and CDR2: LGHNA and YSLEER. The CDR3 runs to 14 residues. The CDR3 sequence: CASSQDSINQPQHF. The CDR3 DNA sequence: TGCGCCAGCAGCCAAGACTCTATAAATCAGCCCCAGCATTTT.

This chain's CDR3 is CASRVGQGAYEQYF. As DNA, the CDR3 is TGCGCCAGCAGGGTGGGGCAGGGGGCCTACGAGCAGTACTTC. This chain uses TRBV4-1 with TRBJ2-7, with 7 nucleotides matching TRBD1. The germline V gene has CDR1 MGHRA and CDR2 YSYEKL. V lost 6 bases and J lost 2; bases outside the gene matches: 7. The CDR3 runs 14 residues.

The rearrangement links TRBV6-4 to TRBJ2-7, with 8 bases that match TRBD2. After removal of 6 bases from V and 7 bases from J, the junction contained 11 bases not matched to a gene. The CDR3 loop spans 14 amino acids. Germline CDR1 reads MRHNA; CDR2 reads SNTAGT. The chain's CDR3 is CASSREGAPGEQYF. The CDR3 DNA follows: TGTGCCAGCAGCCGGGAGGGCGCCCCGGGGGAGCAGTACTTC.

Concerning this clone: Other nucleotide sequences in the sample specify the same CDR3. This rearrangement joins TRBV28 to TRBJ2-3, with D uncertain. CDR1 is MDHEN, CDR2 SYDVKM, per germline. Trimming left V 3 bases short and J 1 base short, with 8 bases between. CDR3 size: 14 residues. This CDR3 reads CASSFVAGTDTQYF. Written as DNA, the CDR3 is TGTGCCAGCAGTTTTGTGGCAGGCACAGATACGCAGTATTTT.

The V call is TRBV9, the J call TRBJ2-3; TRBD2 aligns across 13 bases. Germline V gene sequence: CDR1 SGDLS, CDR2 YYNGEE. CDR3 length: 17 amino acids. The junction had 10 bases not matched to a gene; V was cut back by 4 bases and J by 5 bases. CDR3 sequence reads: CASSPFGLAGEGDTQYF. The CDR3 coding sequence is TGTGCCAGCAGCCCCTTCGGACTAGCGGGGGAGGGAGATACGCAGTATTTT.